These T cell receptor beta chains were read from a single sample in a study of T cells after yellow fever vaccination. TCRdb re-analysed the 5' RACE reads in MiXCR, keeping a single row per CDR3 protein. The table lists about 330,000 distinct CDR3 sequences, roughly 8.6% of them singletons, with under 20% in the top ten. Sequencing was performed on PBMCs, taken more than 40 days after the first yellow fever vaccination. The receptors shown here come from a man aged 18 to 29 who received the YFV17D yellow fever vaccine. The CDR3 runs from the conserved cysteine through the conserved F or W. D genes are given only for firm matches. Not all rows give a size; the values are once, few, many and, for expanded clones, a class.

>TRBJ1-2|few|NA|TRBV5-4
CASSLAEPLYGYTF
TGTGCCAGCAGCTTGGCAGAGCCACTCTATGGCTACACCTTC
>TRBJ2-1|NA|TRBD2|TRBV6-1
CASSGSAGGIDNEQFF
TGTGCCAGCAGTGGATCCGCGGGGGGTATCGACAATGAGCAGTTCTTC
>TRBJ2-7|NA|TRBD2|TRBV6-1
CASSNGLARFDEQYF
TGTGCCAGCAGTAATGGACTAGCGAGGTTCGACGAGCAGTACTTC
>TRBJ2-5|NA|NA|TRBV25-1
CASSEYMARVETQYF
TGTGCCAGCAGTGAATATATGGCCAGGGTTGAGACCCAGTACTTC
>TRBJ1-2|few|TRBD1|TRBV7-9
CASSLTPGQGFYGYTF
TGTGCCAGCAGCCTCACACCGGGACAGGGTTTCTATGGCTACACCTTC
>TRBJ1-1|many|NA|TRBV6-5
CASSYSYRGLAFF
TGTGCCAGCAGTTACTCGTATCGGGGGCTAGCTTTCTTT
>TRBJ1-5|few|NA|TRBV19
CASSRWGAGNQPQHF
TGTGCCAGTAGTCGATGGGGGGCGGGCAATCAGCCCCAGCATTTT
>TRBJ1-1|many|NA|TRBV7-2
CASSPSLDMNTEAFF
TGTGCCAGCAGCCCGTCACTGGATATGAACACTGAAGCTTTCTTT
>TRBJ1-5|NA|NA|TRBV6-2/TRBV6-3
CASSERGPTGEGQPQHF
TGTGCCAGCAGCGAACGGGGACCGACCGGGGAGGGACAGCCCCAGCATTTT
>TRBJ2-5|NA|NA|TRBV7-2
CASSSPSSFQYF
TGTGCCAGCAGCTCGCCTTCTAGCTTCCAGTACTTC
>TRBJ2-5|NA|NA|TRBV6-2/TRBV6-3
CASGAFGTQYF
TGTGCCAGCGGGGCCTTCGGGACCCAGTACTTC
>TRBJ2-1|few|NA|TRBV20-1
CSANLGAYNEQFF
TGCAGTGCTAATTTAGGCGCCTACAATGAGCAGTTCTTC
>TRBJ1-2|NA|TRBD1|TRBV2
CASSLQTGKYGYTF
TGTGCCAGCAGTCTCCAGACAGGGAAGTATGGCTACACCTTC
>TRBJ2-3|few|NA|TRBV6-5
CASSYTSPNTDTQYF
TGTGCCAGCAGTTACACCAGTCCTAACACAGATACGCAGTATTTT
>TRBJ1-2|few|NA|TRBV4-3
CASSPDQLVNYGYTF
TGCGCCAGCAGCCCCGACCAGCTAGTAAACTATGGCTACACCTTC
>TRBJ1-5|many|NA|TRBV7-9
CASSSGPRDQPQHF
TGTGCCAGCAGCTCTGGACCTAGGGATCAGCCCCAGCATTTT
>TRBJ1-6|NA|TRBD1|TRBV11-2
CASSSPQGQGPYNSPLHF
TGTGCCAGCAGCTCGCCACAGGGACAGGGACCCTATAATTCACCCCTCCACTTT
>TRBJ1-1|few|NA|TRBV6-6
CASSPGRGAFF
TGTGCCAGCAGCCCTGGGCGAGGGGCTTTCTTT
>TRBJ2-5|few|NA|TRBV11-2
CASSLGGPPGAQYF
TGTGCCAGCAGCTTAGGTGGCCCACCGGGGGCCCAGTACTTC
>TRBJ2-4|few|NA|TRBV20-1
CSVLRGGLKNIQYF
TGCAGTGTCCTCAGGGGTGGTTTAAAAAACATTCAGTACTTC
>TRBJ2-1|few|NA|TRBV20-1
CSARDPAGAGAYEQFF
TGCAGTGCTAGAGATCCTGCGGGGGCGGGGGCCTATGAGCAGTTCTTC
>TRBJ1-2|NA|NA|TRBV6-1
CASTITRQTNYGYTF
TGTGCCAGCACCATTACGCGACAGACCAACTATGGCTACACCTTC
>TRBJ2-3|few|TRBD2|TRBV12-3/TRBV12-4
CASLTAGGTDTQYF
TGTGCCAGCTTGACGGCGGGGGGCACAGATACGCAGTATTTT
>TRBJ2-5|many|NA|TRBV29-1
CSVGVGGETQYF
TGCAGCGTTGGGGTAGGAGGGGAGACCCAGTACTTC
>TRBJ1-1|NA|NA|TRBV7-3
CASSLSSAVNTEAFF
TGTGCCAGCAGCCTTTCCTCGGCCGTGAACACTGAAGCTTTCTTT
>TRBJ2-2|NA|TRBD1|TRBV12-3/TRBV12-4
CATGQTRGRTGELFF
TGTGCCACCGGTCAAACCAGGGGGCGGACCGGGGAGCTGTTTTTT
>TRBJ1-2|NA|TRBD1|TRBV7-2
CASSGRQGLYGYTF
TGTGCCAGCAGCGGCCGACAGGGACTCTATGGCTACACCTTC
>TRBJ1-4|NA|TRBD1|TRBV4-1
CASNPGTGDEKLFF
TGCGCCAGCAACCCCGGGACAGGGGATGAAAAACTGTTTTTT
>TRBJ2-7|few|TRBD1|TRBV6-1
CASNPRDRAYEQYF
TGTGCCAGCAACCCCCGGGACAGGGCTTACGAGCAGTACTTC
>TRBJ2-7|few|TRBD1|TRBV20-1
CSATRDRIYEQYF
TGCAGTGCTACCCGGGACAGGATCTACGAGCAGTACTTC
>TRBJ2-5|NA|NA|TRBV7-2
CASSLRGGANQETQYF
TGTGCCAGCAGCCTCCGAGGGGGGGCCAACCAAGAGACCCAGTACTTC
>TRBJ1-1|NA|NA|TRBV7-3
CASSLQGREAFF
TGTGCCAGCAGCTTGCAGGGGCGGGAAGCTTTCTTT
>TRBJ2-5|many|NA|TRBV7-2
CASSLSPNRVGETQYF
TGTGCCAGCAGCTTAAGCCCCAACAGGGTTGGGGAGACCCAGTACTTC
>TRBJ2-5|NA|NA|TRBV4-3
CASSQAIQETQYF
TGCGCCAGCAGCCAAGCAATCCAAGAGACCCAGTACTTC
>TRBJ1-2|NA|NA|TRBV4-1
CASSQETRMSNYGYTF
TGCGCCAGCAGCCAAGAAACCCGGATGTCAAACTATGGCTACACCTTC
>TRBJ1-6|few|NA|TRBV12-3/TRBV12-4
CASSRQRTYNSPLHF
TGTGCCAGCAGTAGACAGAGAACCTATAATTCACCCCTCCACTTT
>TRBJ1-2|NA|NA|TRBV5-1
CASSPDPSNYGYTF
TGCGCCAGCAGCCCGGACCCATCTAACTATGGCTACACCTTC
>TRBJ1-5|NA|NA|TRBV7-2
CASSFQTGNQPQHF
TGTGCCAGCAGCTTTCAAACAGGGAATCAGCCCCAGCATTTT
>TRBJ2-1|few|NA|TRBV3-1
CASSGTASSYNEQFF
TGTGCCAGCAGCGGGACGGCTAGCTCCTACAATGAGCAGTTCTTC
>TRBJ2-1|few|NA|TRBV15
CATSRDIGGARTYNEQFF
TGTGCCACCAGCAGAGATATCGGCGGGGCCCGAACATACAATGAGCAGTTCTTC
>TRBJ2-5|NA|NA|TRBV20-1
CSARDTLAAETQYF
TGCAGTGCTAGAGATACACTAGCTGCGGAGACCCAGTACTTC
>TRBJ2-3|few|NA|TRBV5-6
CASTSGPPDTQYF
TGTGCCAGCACCTCAGGACCTCCAGATACGCAGTATTTT
>TRBJ2-7|many|TRBD1|TRBV6-1
CASSLVTGGAGEQYF
TGTGCCAGCAGCCTAGTCACAGGGGGCGCGGGGGAGCAGTACTTC
>TRBJ1-3|NA|TRBD1|TRBV7-8
CASSRQGAGNTIYF
TGTGCCAGCAGCCGACAGGGTGCTGGAAACACCATATATTTT
>TRBJ2-3|many|TRBD2|TRBV29-1
CSVTGLDILDTQYF
TGCAGCGTGACGGGACTAGACATTCTTGATACGCAGTATTTT
>TRBJ2-1|many|NA|TRBV24-1
CATSVGEIYNEQFF
TGTGCCACCAGTGTAGGGGAGATTTACAATGAGCAGTTCTTC
>TRBJ1-3|few|NA|TRBV9
CASSVDGHSGNTIYF
TGTGCCAGCAGCGTAGATGGTCACTCTGGAAACACCATATATTTT
>TRBJ2-3|few|NA|TRBV24-1
CATSDKTDTQYF
TGTGCCACCAGTGATAAGACAGATACGCAGTATTTT
>TRBJ2-1|NA|NA|TRBV10-2
CASSALEGYRGANEQFF
TGCGCCAGCAGTGCCCTCGAGGGCTACCGAGGGGCAAATGAGCAGTTCTTC
>TRBJ2-7|NA|TRBD2|TRBV4-3
CASSQELSGGTYEQYF
TGCGCCAGCAGCCAAGAGCTCTCCGGGGGGACGTACGAGCAGTACTTC
>TRBJ2-7|NA|NA|TRBV5-4
CAVADSPTYEQYF
TGTGCCGTCGCCGACAGTCCGACCTACGAGCAGTACTTC
>TRBJ2-1|many|NA|TRBV7-9
CASSLVGLAYNEQFF
TGTGCCAGCAGCTTAGTGGGGTTGGCCTACAATGAGCAGTTCTTC
>TRBJ1-5|NA|TRBD1|TRBV19
CASSLGTGVDQPQHF
TGTGCCAGTAGCCTCGGGACAGGGGTCGATCAGCCCCAGCATTTT
>TRBJ2-5|NA|TRBD2|TRBV5-1
CASSLGSGEIFQETQYF
TGCGCCAGCAGCTTGGGCAGCGGGGAGATCTTTCAAGAGACCCAGTACTTC
>TRBJ2-1|few|NA|TRBV19
CATADFNNEQFF
TGTGCCACTGCCGACTTCAACAATGAGCAGTTCTTC